A single sample is the source of the 18 T cell receptor beta chains below, sequenced in a study of beta chain features in type 1 diabetes. Of the isolated RNA, all was reverse transcribed, and so the sequenced material was expressed TCRB transcripts. Sequenced by immunoSEQ multiplex PCR; TCRdb stores in-frame clones only, minus some. The sample comprises under 90,000 clones, around a third of which are singletons, and 0.4% to 0.55% rests with the top ten. The specimen was stem cell memory CD4+ T cells from blood. The origin of the receptors is a woman aged 18-30 years in good health.

This chain uses TRBV7-9 with TRBJ1-3; 8 bases match TRBD1. The CDR3 loop spans 15 amino acids. Germline V CDR1 and CDR2: SEHNR, FQNEAQ (reference sequence). V lost 4 bases and J lost 6; bases outside the gene matches: 8. CDR3 nucleotide sequence: TGTGCCAGCAGCTACGGACAGGGTAGAGCAAACACCATATATTTT. Residues: CASSYGQGRANTIYF.

This clone was picked up a small number of times. The chain employs TRBV7-2 and TRBJ2-5; D is perhaps TRBD2 (6 bases). The V and J ends lost 4 bases and 7 bases respectively, with 22 bases between them. Germline CDR1 reads SGHTA; CDR2 reads FQGNSA. The CDR3 sequence is 16 residues long. The CDR3 DNA sequence: TGTGCCAGCAGCTACTCGAGCGGGTCGGCCGGGGGGACCCAGTACTTC. Its protein is CASSYSSGSAGGTQYF.

In this sample, this clone turned up a few times. The chain links TRBV9 to TRBJ2-5, with D possibly matching TRBD1 (6 bases). The CDR3 is 13 amino acids. Trimming removed 2 bases at V and 2 bases at J, with 7 bases between. Germline assignment: CDR1 SGDLS and CDR2 YYNGEE. The CDR3 reads CASSVGQQETQYF. The DNA of the CDR3 is TGTGCCAGCAGCGTTGGACAGCAAGAGACCCAGTACTTC.

This clone was picked up a small number of times. The chain combines TRBV7-9 with TRBJ1-3, with D possibly TRBD1 on 6 matching bases. The CDR3 has 15 residues. Trimming shortened V by 5 bases and J by 0 bases, and 11 bases separated the two germline ends. Germline V gene data show CDR1 as SEHNR and CDR2 as FQNEAQ (reference sequence). CDR3 sequence reads: CASSARGNSGNTIYF. The CDR3 DNA reads TGTGCCAGCAGCGCCAGGGGAAACTCTGGAAACACCATATATTTT.

The genes are TRBV4-3 and TRBJ2-1; 10 nucleotides line up with TRBD2. This CDR3 has 16 amino acids. The germline CDR1 and CDR2 sequences are LGHNA and YSLEER. V was clipped by 1 base and J by 3 bases; unmatched bases: 3. The CDR3 DNA follows: TGCGCCAGCAGCCAAGGTATAGCGGGGGGCTACAATGAGCAGTTCTTC. The encoded protein is CASSQGIAGGYNEQFF.

CDR3 sequence reads: CSVISHLDQPQHF. CDR3 bases: TGCAGCGTTATCAGCCACCTAGATCAGCCCCAGCATTTT. The chain uses TRBV29-1 and TRBJ1-5; D ambiguous. V was trimmed by 5 bases and J by 5 bases, leaving 13 bases between them. This CDR3 spans 13 amino acids. Germline CDR1 SQVTM, CDR2 ANQGSEA.

This clone was seen only a few times. The V gene is TRBV11-2, the J gene TRBJ2-2, with no clear D. V was trimmed by 3 bases and J by 6 bases, leaving 8 bases between them. The CDR3 runs 13 residues. Germline CDR1 SGHAT, CDR2 FQNNGV. In DNA form, the CDR3 reads TGTGCCAGCAGCTTTACGGAGCCCGGGGAGCTGTTTTTT. Its protein product is CASSFTEPGELFF.

This clone was counted only a few times. The V and J genes are TRBV5-6 and TRBJ1-1; 8 positions match TRBD1. Germline assignment: CDR1 SGHDT and CDR2 YYEEEE. The ends lost 2 bases at V and 10 bases at J; junction bases unmatched: 7. The CDR3 is 13 residues long. Here the CDR3 reads CASSLYGQGVAFF. CDR3 bases: TGTGCCAGCAGCTTATACGGACAGGGAGTAGCTTTCTTT.

This clone showed up just a few times. This chain uses TRBV9 with TRBJ2-5, with D perhaps TRBD2 (6 bases). Germline V gene sequence: CDR1 SGDLS, CDR2 YYNGEE. The length of the CDR3 is 17 residues. With 0 bases removed from V and 5 bases from J, the gap between germline ends came to 20 bases. The CDR3 region has the DNA TGTGCCAGCAGCGTAGGAGTCGGGAGCCGAGGGGCGGAGACCCAGTACTTC. Amino acids: CASSVGVGSRGAETQYF.

This rearrangement joins TRBV6-5 to TRBJ2-2; 7 bases line up with TRBD2. Per the germline V gene, CDR1 is MNHEY and CDR2 is SVGAGI. V lost 0 bases and J lost 8; bases outside the gene matches: 6. CDR3 length: 15 residues. The CDR3 sequence: CASSYSLRAGGELFF. The CDR3 DNA sequence: TGTGCCAGCAGTTACTCGCTTAGAGCGGGAGGGGAGCTGTTTTTT.

Remarks on this clone: The identical CDR3 is also encoded by other nucleotide sequences in the sample. The genes are TRBV5-1 and TRBJ1-1; no reliable D call. The V gene lost 0 bases and the J gene lost 1 base, with 4 bases spanning the gap. This CDR3 has 13 amino acids. CDR1 is SGHRS, CDR2 YFSETQ, per germline. CDR3 loop: CASSLAGNTEAFF. In DNA form, the CDR3 reads TGCGCCAGCAGCTTGGCCGGGAACACTGAAGCTTTCTTT.

V is TRBV18 and J is TRBJ2-5, with 7 bases fitting TRBD1. V gave up 11 bases and J gave up 1 base; unmatched junction bases: 7. The CDR3 contains 13 residues. Looked up from germline, CDR1 is KGHSH and CDR2 is LQKENI. This CDR3 reads CACQQGFQETQYF. For the CDR3, the DNA is TGTGCCTGCCAACAGGGGTTCCAAGAGACCCAGTACTTC.

The V call is TRBV19, the J call TRBJ1-1; tentative D call: TRBD1 (6 bases). Trimming shortened V by 3 bases and J by 3 bases, and 14 bases separated the two germline ends. CDR3 size: 15 residues. Germline-derived CDR1 and CDR2 are LNHDA and SQIVND (reference sequence). CDR3 residues: CASSMYSGGDTEAFF. CDR3 nucleotide sequence: TGTGCCAGTAGTATGTACAGCGGGGGCGACACTGAAGCTTTCTTT. Complete variable domain (other parts from reference TRBV19 and TRBJ1-1): DGGITQSPKYLFRKEGQNVTLSCEQNLNHDAMYWYRQDPGQGLRLIYYSQIVNDFQKGDIAEGYSVSREKKESFPLTVTSAQKNPTAFYLCASSMYSGGDTEAFFGQGTRLTVV.

This clone was observed a few times. The chain has TRBV13 and TRBJ2-3; D is uncertain. The V end was cut by 3 bases, the J end by 2 bases, with 6 bases between. The CDR3 has 13 residues. Germline V gene data show CDR1 as PRHDT and CDR2 as FYEKMQ (reference sequence). CDR3 region: CASSFSLTDTQYF. Here the CDR3 DNA reads TGTGCCAGCAGCTTTTCCCTCACAGATACGCAGTATTTT.

Notes on this clone: One end of the junction is discordant with germline, which a read error may explain. CDR3 nucleotides: TGTGCCAGCAGCCAAGAAATAGTCTCTAATGAAAAACTGTTTTTT. This gives the protein CASSQEIVSNEKLFF. The chain combines TRBV4-1 with TRBJ1-4; D call uncertain. Germline CDR1 MGHRA, CDR2 YSYEKL. The CDR3 loop spans 15 amino acids.

This clone appeared a few times. The chain recombines TRBV7-2 with TRBJ1-2; 8 bases align to TRBD1. Per the germline V gene, CDR1 is SGHTA and CDR2 is FQGNSA. This CDR3 spans 15 amino acids. V was clipped by 5 bases and J by 3 bases; unmatched bases: 8. The CDR3 DNA reads TGTGCCAGCAGCCCAAGGACAGGGTCGGACTATGGCTACACCTTC. Translating gives CASSPRTGSDYGYTF.

In this sample, this clone turned up once. The chain is built from TRBV5-1 and TRBJ2-6, with 12 bases matching TRBD1. Germline V gene data show CDR1 as SGHRS and CDR2 as YFSETQ. CDR3 length: 17 residues. Trimming at V came to 6 bases and at J to 4 bases, leaving 8 bases not matched to a gene. CDR3 in DNA: TGCGCCAGCAAGCCAGGGACAGGGGGCGCCGGGGCCAACGTCCTGACTTTC. This encodes CASKPGTGGAGANVLTF.

V gene TRBV5-1 combines with J gene TRBJ1-4; no firm D call. From germline, CDR1 is SGHRS and CDR2 YFSETQ. The V end lost 0 bases, the J end lost 0 bases, and 9 bases lay between the germline ends. This CDR3 is 16 amino acids long. CDR3: CASSLGGYATNEKLFF. The CDR3 DNA sequence: TGCGCCAGCAGCTTGGGAGGATACGCAACTAATGAAAAACTGTTTTTT.